The 14 T cell receptor beta chains presented below share a single source sample, sequenced in a study of blood T cells in healthy people across ages. A second about 7 to 12 cycle PCR used barcoded and J-beta primers. TCRdb called the 5' RACE reads again in MiXCR, with one record for every CDR3 protein. The data contain some 1.5 million distinct CDR3 sequences, approximately 43% of them singletons. Sequenced: blood. These receptors all come from a woman aged 18-29 years in good health.

The chain uses TRBV6-2 or TRBV6-3 and TRBJ2-3, with TRBD2 matching 13 bases. Trimming took 6 bases from V and 6 from J; bases not matched to a gene: 12. Germline V gene lookup returns CDR1 MNHEY and CDR2 SVGEGT. This CDR3 region has 17 residues. The CDR3 DNA sequence: TGTGCCAGCAGCGGTTTGGGACTAGCGGGAAATGAGGATACGCAGTATTTT. It codes for CASSGLGLAGNEDTQYF.

The V and J genes are TRBV12-3 or TRBV12-4 and TRBJ1-2, with 9 bases fitting TRBD1. Trimming at V came to 5 bases and at J to 6 bases, leaving 10 bases not matched to a gene. The CDR3 is 15 residues long. CDR3 DNA sequence: TGTGCCAGCAGTCTAACAGGGGGCGTCAGAAATGGCTACACCTTC. This gives the protein CASSLTGGVRNGYTF.

This clonotype was found a few times. V gene TRBV3-1 combines with J gene TRBJ2-3; no clear D. The CDR3 contains 13 residues. Trimming took off 4 bases at V and 4 bases at J, with 9 bases between the two ends. CDR1 is LGHDT, CDR2 YNNKEL, per germline (reference sequence). This chain's CDR3 is CASSRIRADTQYF. CDR3 bases: TGTGCCAGCAGCCGCATCCGTGCAGATACGCAGTATTTT.

The chain employs TRBV7-2 and TRBJ1-1; D uncertain. Trimming cost V 4 bases and J 9 bases, with 9 bases left between them. The CDR3 consists of 11 residues. Germline V gives CDR1 SGHTA, CDR2 FQGNSA. Here the CDR3 DNA reads TGTGCCAGCAGCTCACGGCGTCAAGCTTTCTTT. Its translation: CASSSRRQAFF.

As for this clonotype: At one of its ends the junction is not consistent with the germline gene, which may arise from a read error. The CDR3 DNA is TGTGCCAGCAGCCCGGGGCTACTACTAAAACTGGTTTTT. This sequence encodes CASSPGLLLKLVF. The genes are TRBV7-9 and TRBJ1-4, with a weak D call TRBD1 (5 bases). CDR1 and CDR2 (germline): SEHNR, FQNEAQ (reference sequence). The CDR3 spans 13 residues.

CDR3 sequence reads: CASRLGVLNTEAFF. CDR3 nucleotide sequence: TGTGCCAGCAGGCTCGGGGTTCTGAACACTGAAGCTTTCTTT. This chain links TRBV13 with TRBJ1-1; D not resolved. The length of the CDR3 is 14 residues. CDR1 is PRHDT and CDR2 is FYEKMQ in the germline V gene (reference sequence). V lost 6 bases and J lost 0, with 11 bases in between.

This clonotype was picked up a small number of times. V usage is TRBV7-8 and J usage is TRBJ2-7; tentative D call: TRBD1 (6 bases). Trimming cost V 0 bases and J 4 bases, with 25 bases left between them. The CDR3 totals 19 residues. CDR1 SGHVS and CDR2 FQNEAQ come from the germline V gene. The CDR3 bases are TGTGCCAGCAGCTTAGCGCAATGGGACACGACGGGGTGGACTTACGAGCAGTACTTC. Translated, it gives CASSLAQWDTTGWTYEQYF. Looking up the rest from reference TRBV7-8 and TRBJ2-7 gives the full variable domain: GAGVSQSPRYKVAKRGQDVALRCDPISGHVSLFWYQQALGQGPEFLTYFQNEAQLDKSGLPSDRFFAERPEGSVSTLKIQRTQQEDSAVYLCASSLAQWDTTGWTYEQYFGPGTRLTVT.

This chain links TRBV11-2 with TRBJ2-7, with D possibly being TRBD1 (7 bases). This CDR3 is built from 15 residues. Trimming left V 1 base short and J 7 bases short, with 17 bases between. Germline CDR1 and CDR2: SGHAT and FQNNGV. The CDR3 region is CASSLGFRQGGEQYF. The CDR3 DNA is TGTGCCAGCAGCTTAGGCTTCCGACAGGGAGGTGAGCAGTACTTC. The complete variable domain, with remaining parts taken from reference TRBV11-2 and TRBJ2-7, reads EAGVAQSPRYKIIEKRQSVAFWCNPISGHATLYWYQQILGQGPKLLIQFQNNGVVDDSQLPKDRFSAERLKGVDSTLKIQPAKLEDSAVYLCASSLGFRQGGEQYFGPGTRLTVT.

The sample holds a few counts of this clonotype. This chain uses TRBV3-1 with TRBJ2-1; 9 bases fit TRBD1. V was pared by 2 bases and J by 4 bases, with 3 bases of the junction left unmatched. This CDR3 spans 15 amino acids. Per the germline V gene, CDR1 is LGHDT and CDR2 is YNNKEL (reference sequence). CDR3 region: CASSQQTGGYNEQFF. The CDR3 DNA sequence: TGTGCCAGCAGCCAACAGACAGGGGGATACAATGAGCAGTTCTTC.

This clonotype was seen a few times. CDR3 coding DNA: TGTGCCAGCAGTGAAGGATCGACCCGACGGGGCGAGCAGTACTTC. Encoded protein: CASSEGSTRRGEQYF. The gene calls are TRBV6-1 and TRBJ2-5, with TRBD2 as a possible D gene (5 bases). The J call is doubtful: the DNA matches TRBJ2-7 better. This CDR3 comprises 15 residues. CDR1 is MNHNS and CDR2 is SASEGT in the germline V gene.

The table lists this clonotype with a few counts. DNA of the CDR3: TGTGCCAGCATCCCAAGCCCTCAGTGGTCTAGCGTTAGGAATGAGCAGTTCTTC. It encodes CASIPSPQWSSVRNEQFF. This sequence joins TRBV7-9 and TRBJ2-1; D perhaps matches TRBD2 (6 bases). Trimming cost V 7 bases and J 7 bases, with 29 bases left between them. CDR3 length equals 18 residues. CDR1 and CDR2 from the germline V gene are SEHNR and FQNEAQ (reference sequence).

The V and J genes are TRBV13 and TRBJ2-1; 11 bases fit TRBD1. The CDR3 runs to 14 residues. Germline CDR1 is PRHDT and CDR2 is FYEKMQ (reference sequence). The V segment lost 2 bases and the J segment 9 bases; nucleotides outside the gene matches: 3. The CDR3 here is CASSLLGTGGEQFF. In DNA form, the CDR3 reads TGTGCCAGCAGCTTATTGGGGACAGGGGGTGAGCAGTTCTTC. Complete variable domain (other parts from reference TRBV13 and TRBJ2-1): AAGVIQSPRHLIKEKRETATLKCYPIPRHDTVYWYQQGPGQDPQFLISFYEKMQSDKGSIPDRFSAQQFSDYHSELNMSSLELGDSALYFCASSLLGTGGEQFFGPGTRLTVL.

The chain couples TRBV2 to TRBJ2-2, with D tentatively TRBD2 (6 bases). V lost 7 bases and J 2 bases, leaving 14 bases between the germline ends. The germline V gene encodes CDR1 SNHLY and CDR2 FYNNEI. The CDR3 spans 15 residues. Here the CDR3 reads CASNALGLNTGELFF. The CDR3 DNA follows: TGTGCCAGCAATGCCCTGGGACTTAACACCGGGGAGCTGTTTTTT.

The rearrangement joins TRBV9 to TRBJ1-2; perhaps TRBD1 as D (6 bases). CDR1 and CDR2 (germline): SGDLS, YYNGEE. The germline V and J ends were trimmed by 0 bases and 7 bases, with 13 bases remaining between them. The CDR3 has 14 residues. The CDR3 bases are TGTGCCAGCAGCGTAGCTTCAGGGGAAGGTGGCTACACCTTC. Protein: CASSVASGEGGYTF.